These 19 T cell receptor beta chains were all obtained from the same sample, sequenced in a study of T-cell memory formation after mild COVID-19. One entry per CDR3 protein results from TCRdb running MiXCR on the 5' RACE reads. The profile shows around 140,000 distinct CDR3 sequences, roughly 19% of them singletons. The material sequenced was PBMCs or a T cell subset sorted from them (not recorded which). The source is an adult woman who had mild COVID-19 (a few samples of this study predate the infection). Cell type and time point are not known.

The chain links TRBV10-3 to TRBJ2-2; 10 bases line up with TRBD2. This CDR3 is 15 amino acids long. With V trimmed by 2 bases and J by 7 bases, 4 bases remained unmatched. Germline loops: CDR1 ENHRY, CDR2 SYGVKD. The CDR3 DNA reads as TGTGCCATCAGTGAGGGACTAGCGGTTGGCGGGGAGCTGTTTTTT. This codes for CAISEGLAVGGELFF.

The chain uses TRBV4-3 and TRBJ2-1; D ambiguous. CDR3 length equals 15 residues. From germline, CDR1 is LGHNA and CDR2 YSLEER. Trimming took off 0 bases at V and 3 bases at J, with 9 bases between the two ends. The CDR3: CASSQDRGRYNEQFF. The CDR3 DNA sequence: TGCGCCAGCAGCCAAGATCGCGGACGCTACAATGAGCAGTTCTTC.

There are a few counts of this clonotype. The V and J genes are TRBV10-3 and TRBJ1-2, with no clear D. Looked up from germline, CDR1 is ENHRY and CDR2 is SYGVKD. This CDR3 has 16 residues. Trimming stripped 4 bases from V and 5 bases from J, with 20 bases between. CDR3: CAISAERPRVKYGYTF. CDR3 in DNA: TGTGCCATCAGTGCAGAGAGACCTAGAGTTAAGTATGGCTACACCTTC.

In this sample, this clonotype turned up a few times. V gene TRBV4-1 combines with J gene TRBJ2-7; 14 bases align to TRBD2. Germline CDR1 and CDR2: MGHRA and YSYEKL. With 4 bases clipped from V and 0 bases from J, the junction kept 5 bases outside the gene matches. This CDR3 is 17 amino acids long. CDR3 coding DNA: TGCGCCAGCAGCCCTCCGGGACTAGCGGGGGTCTCCTACGAGCAGTACTTC. It specifies CASSPPGLAGVSYEQYF.

This chain uses TRBV6-4 with TRBJ2-7, with a weak D call TRBD1 (5 bases). The CDR3 sequence is 13 residues long. V lost 2 bases and J 6 bases, leaving 11 bases between the germline ends. In germline, CDR1 is MRHNA, CDR2 SNTAGT. The CDR3 nucleotides read TGTGCCAGCAGTGACGTCTCAGGGCTCGAGCAGTACTTC. Amino acid sequence: CASSDVSGLEQYF.

The chain combines TRBV27 with TRBJ2-7, with 8 nucleotides matching TRBD2. Germline values: CDR1 MNHEY, CDR2 SMNVEV (reference sequence). J gave up 6 bases and V 8 bases, and 12 bases lay outside the gene matches. The CDR3 length is 14 residues. The CDR3 DNA is TGTGCCAGCGGCTCGGGGGGGGGAGTTGGCGAGCAGTACTTC. Translation gives CASGSGGGVGEQYF.

This clonotype was counted many times. V is TRBV29-1 and J is TRBJ2-1, with 11 bases that match TRBD2. The CDR3 has 14 residues. Germline lookup yields CDR1 SQVTM and CDR2 ANQGSEA. The ends lost 8 bases at V and 10 bases at J; junction bases unmatched: 13. The CDR3 is CSTLGTSGSREQFF. The CDR3 bases are TGCAGCACCCTGGGTACTAGCGGGAGCAGGGAGCAGTTCTTC.

This clonotype was seen at least ten times. The chain employs TRBV7-9 and TRBJ2-4, with 7 positions matching TRBD1. J lost 2 bases, V lost 5 bases, and 12 bases had no gene match. This CDR3 comprises 17 residues. Germline loops: CDR1 SEHNR, CDR2 FQNEAQ (reference sequence). The CDR3 loop reads CASSIDRADRSKNIQYF. DNA of the CDR3: TGTGCCAGCAGCATAGACAGGGCCGATCGCTCCAAAAACATTCAGTACTTC.

This clonotype was seen a handful of times. The chain couples TRBV15 to TRBJ2-7, with D possibly TRBD2 on 6 matching bases. V lost 4 bases to trimming and J lost 0 bases, with 16 bases between them. The V gene's germline CDR1 is LNHNV and CDR2 YYDKDF (reference sequence). The CDR3 has 16 residues. The CDR3 loop is CATSKYVGGSSYEQYF. In nucleotides, the CDR3 is TGTGCCACCAGCAAGTATGTGGGGGGTAGCTCCTACGAGCAGTACTTC.

V gene TRBV28 combines with J gene TRBJ2-3; TRBD2 is a possible D gene (6 bases). Germline V gene data show CDR1 as MDHEN and CDR2 as SYDVKM. The CDR3 runs to 16 residues. Trimming pared 4 bases from V and 4 bases from J, leaving 18 bases between. The CDR3 region has the DNA TGTGCCAGCAGTTCAGCGGCTCGGGAGCTCGCAGATACGCAGTATTTT. Encoded protein: CASSSAARELADTQYF.

The V and J genes are TRBV9 and TRBJ2-3; D not resolved. V gave up 1 base and J gave up 8 bases, with 8 bases separating them. CDR1 SGDLS and CDR2 YYNGEE come from the germline V gene. CDR3 length: 12 amino acids. CDR3 sequence (DNA): TGTGCCAGCAGCGTACCTTATGGTACGCAGTATTTT. Translating it yields CASSVPYGTQYF.

The chain links TRBV18 to TRBJ2-5; D not certain. Trimming removed 2 bases at V and 4 bases at J, with 14 bases between. Germline V gene data show CDR1 as KGHSH and CDR2 as LQKENI. This CDR3 contains 15 residues. As DNA, the CDR3 is TGTGCCAGCTCACCAATAATGCAGGCGCGAGAGACCCAGTACTTC. Amino acids: CASSPIMQARETQYF.

This clonotype appeared a few times. The chain couples TRBV7-6 to TRBJ2-3; 14 bases fit TRBD2. The CDR3 is 18 amino acids. Losses at the gene ends were 8 bases for V and 1 base for J; bases not matched to a gene: 11. Germline V gives CDR1 SGHVS, CDR2 FNYEAQ. CDR3 nucleotide sequence: TGTGCCAGCCGATTGACTAGCGGGGGGGCCGGAGGCACAGATACGCAGTATTTT. It specifies CASRLTSGGAGGTDTQYF.

J is TRBJ1-2 and V is TRBV7-9; D unresolved. The V gene lost 8 bases and the J gene lost 8 bases, with 18 bases spanning the gap. Per germline, CDR1 SEHNR and CDR2 FQNEAQ (reference sequence). CDR3 length: 13 residues. The CDR3 is CASASVRVGGYTF. CDR3 nucleotide sequence: TGTGCCAGCGCCTCAGTGAGGGTCGGCGGCTACACCTTC.

This clonotype showed up many times. The V call is TRBV24-1, the J call TRBJ1-2, with 10 nucleotides matching TRBD1. Germline CDR1 KGHDR, CDR2 SFDVKD. CDR3 length equals 14 residues. The ends lost 3 bases at V and 9 bases at J; junction bases unmatched: 6. This chain's CDR3 is CATSDDRGRGRYTF. The CDR3 bases are TGTGCCACCAGTGATGACAGGGGGCGCGGACGCTACACCTTC.

This clonotype showed up just a few times. The chain employs TRBV29-1 and TRBJ2-3; D not certain. The CDR3 totals 14 residues. In germline, CDR1 is SQVTM, CDR2 ANQGSEA. Trimming removed 4 bases at V and 2 bases at J, with 13 bases between. The CDR3: CSVVELLVTDTQYF. In nucleotides, the CDR3 is TGCAGCGTTGTGGAGCTTCTAGTCACAGATACGCAGTATTTT.

This clonotype turned up a few times. The chain joins TRBV25-1 to TRBJ2-5, with D possibly being TRBD1 (6 bases). The CDR3 runs to 13 residues. The germline V gene has CDR1 MGHDK and CDR2 SYGVNS. Trimming took off 6 bases at V and 5 bases at J, with 13 bases between the two ends. The CDR3: CASRLSGEETQYF. The CDR3 coding sequence is TGTGCCAGCAGGTTATCAGGGGAGGAGACCCAGTACTTC.

This clonotype occurred a few times. J is TRBJ2-7 and V is TRBV5-1; 10 bases align to TRBD1. The CDR3 totals 13 residues. With 5 bases clipped from V and 5 bases from J, the junction kept 4 bases outside the gene matches. Germline V gene lookup returns CDR1 SGHRS and CDR2 YFSETQ. The CDR3 here is CASRAGTGDEQYF. DNA of the CDR3: TGCGCCAGCAGAGCCGGGACAGGGGACGAGCAGTACTTC.

The gene calls are TRBV20-1 and TRBJ1-5; TRBD1 might be the D (5 bases). CDR1 and CDR2 from the germline V gene are DFQATT and SNEGSKA (reference sequence). The length of the CDR3 is 14 residues. The germline V and J ends were trimmed by 4 bases and 0 bases, with 10 bases remaining between them. The CDR3 DNA follows: TGCAGTGCTAAGCTCGGGGGTAGCAATCAGCCCCAGCATTTT. Its protein product is CSAKLGGSNQPQHF.